These 31 T cell receptor beta chains originate from one sample sequenced in a study of T cells in Graves' hyperthyroidism and ophthalmopathy. RNA transcripts provided the source from which TCR beta CDR3 regions were amplified. A set of HTBI primers served as the primers for a first-round RT-PCR of the TCR CDR3. In TCRdb, the multiplex PCR reads were re-called with MiXCR into one record per CDR3 protein. The table records under 800,000 distinct CDR3 sequences, around 15% of them present only once. The sample was blood. The receptors here all came from a woman under 30 with Graves' hyperthyroidism.

The chain is built from TRBV6-5 and TRBJ2-7, with D possibly being TRBD1 (6 bases). V lost 4 bases and J 0 bases, leaving 13 bases between the germline ends. The germline gives CDR1 MNHEY, CDR2 SVGAGI. The CDR3 sequence is 15 residues long. The CDR3: CASSSYVQGSYEQYF. CDR3 DNA: TGTGCCAGCAGTTCCTACGTACAGGGCTCCTACGAGCAGTACTTC.

This clonotype showed up many times. This chain connects TRBV11-3 to TRBJ2-5; perhaps TRBD1 as D (8 bases). From germline, CDR1 is SGHNT and CDR2 YENEEA. Trimming removed 4 bases from V and 1 base from J, with 16 bases in between. The CDR3 consists of 16 residues. The CDR3 DNA reads TGTGCCAGCAGCTATAACTACAGGGGGGGCCAAGAGACCCAGTACTTC. Amino acid sequence: CASSYNYRGGQETQYF.

The chain couples TRBV20-1 to TRBJ1-5, with TRBD1 matching 9 bases. Germline V gives CDR1 DFQATT, CDR2 SNEGSKA (reference sequence). Trimming at V came to 6 bases and at J to 0 bases, leaving 12 bases not matched to a gene. The CDR3 sequence is 17 residues long. The CDR3 protein is CSARGTGSTYSNQPQHF. The CDR3 DNA follows: TGCAGTGCCCGGGGGACAGGGTCCACCTATAGCAATCAGCCCCAGCATTTT.

The chain combines TRBV19 with TRBJ2-1; D not resolved. The CDR3 length is 16 residues. CDR1 is LNHDA, CDR2 SQIVND, per germline (reference sequence). V lost 4 bases and J 3 bases, leaving 16 bases between the germline ends. CDR3 coding DNA: TGTGCCAGTAGTACCCTGACAAGGAACATCTACAATGAGCAGTTCTTC. Protein product: CASSTLTRNIYNEQFF.

This clonotype was recorded at least ten times. The rearrangement links TRBV7-3 to TRBJ2-1; 13 bases are a match to TRBD2. Germline V gene data show CDR1 as SGHTA and CDR2 as FQGTGA. This CDR3 is 15 amino acids long. V shed 5 bases and J 6 bases; nucleotides not matched to a gene: 4. CDR3 nucleotide sequence: TGTGCCAGCAGCCGGACTAGCGGGAGCATCAATGAGCAGTTCTTC. Its translation: CASSRTSGSINEQFF.

The rearrangement links TRBV4-1 to TRBJ2-2; D might be TRBD2 (5 bases). Germline V CDR1 and CDR2: MGHRA, YSYEKL. CDR3 length equals 12 residues. Trimming removed 3 bases from V and 8 bases from J, with 7 bases in between. Here the CDR3 reads CASSHPGGELFF. CDR3 in DNA: TGCGCCAGCAGCCATCCGGGGGGGGAGCTGTTTTTT.

The genes are TRBV6-1 and TRBJ2-1; D gene unclear. Germline lookup yields CDR1 MNHNS and CDR2 SASEGT. The CDR3 is made up of 16 amino acids. V was shortened by 5 bases and J by 0 bases, with 14 bases between the two germline ends. CDR3 coding DNA: TGTGCCAGCAGTTATGATGGCGTAAGCTCCTACAATGAGCAGTTCTTC. It encodes CASSYDGVSSYNEQFF.

The chain employs TRBV7-8 and TRBJ2-6; a possible D gene is TRBD1 (8 bases). The CDR3 sequence is 17 residues long. With 8 bases removed from V and 0 bases from J, the gap between germline ends came to 17 bases. Germline values: CDR1 SGHVS, CDR2 FQNEAQ. CDR3 residues: CASGQGGFRSGANVLTF. The CDR3 DNA reads as TGTGCCAGCGGACAGGGAGGGTTCCGCTCTGGGGCCAACGTCCTGACTTTC.

This clonotype was found many times. This chain joins TRBV20-1 and TRBJ2-6; a weak D match, TRBD1 (5 bases). V lost 6 bases and J 2 bases, leaving 14 bases between the germline ends. CDR3 size: 15 residues. Germline V gives CDR1 DFQATT, CDR2 SNEGSKA (reference sequence). As DNA, the CDR3 is TGCAGTGCCACCGGAAAAGGGGCTGGGGCCAACGTCCTGACTTTC. It codes for CSATGKGAGANVLTF.

There are many counts of this clonotype. Here the CDR3 DNA reads TGCAGTGCTAGAGATCTGGGGGTGGGTAATGAGCAGTTCTTC. Protein: CSARDLGVGNEQFF. J is TRBJ2-1 and V is TRBV20-1, with D possibly called TRBD1 or TRBD2 (5 bases each). Germline CDR1 and CDR2: DFQATT and SNEGSKA (reference sequence). V was pared by 0 bases and J by 7 bases, with 13 bases between. The CDR3 has 14 residues.

This clonotype was observed at least ten times. The rearrangement joins TRBV28 to TRBJ2-1, with 10 bases identical to TRBD2. This CDR3 spans 16 amino acids. The germline V gene encodes CDR1 MDHEN and CDR2 SYDVKM. The ends lost 4 bases at V and 8 bases at J; junction bases unmatched: 11. The CDR3 DNA is TGTGCCAGCAGTTCGGATCTAGCGGGAGCTGAGGATGAGCAGTTCTTC. It translates to CASSSDLAGAEDEQFF.

A note on this clonotype: Possible read error: a much larger clone is one base away. The chain couples TRBV6-2 or TRBV6-3 to TRBJ2-1; no reliable D call. The last part of the DNA fits TRBJ2-7 better; the J call may be wrong. CDR3 length equals 15 residues. Germline-derived CDR1 and CDR2 are MNHEY and SVGEGT. The CDR3 coding sequence is TGTGCCAGCAAGGCGTGGGGTGCGAAGTACAATGAGCAGTACTTC. This encodes CASKAWGAKYNEQYF.

This clonotype was recorded at least ten times. The gene calls are TRBV28 and TRBJ2-5; D perhaps matches TRBD2 (7 bases). CDR1 is MDHEN and CDR2 is SYDVKM in the germline V gene. Trimming removed 7 bases at V and 5 bases at J, with 20 bases between. CDR3 length: 15 residues. Here the CDR3 reads CASTLLVGGGETQYF. The CDR3 region has the DNA TGTGCCAGCACCCTTTTGGTAGGGGGAGGGGAGACCCAGTACTTC. Full variable domain (outside the CDR3, taken from reference TRBV28 and TRBJ2-5): DVKVTQSSRYLVKRTGEKVFLECVQDMDHENMFWYRQDPGLGLRLIYFSYDVKMKEKGDIPEGYSVSREKKERFSLILESASTNQTSMYLCASTLLVGGGETQYFGPGTRLLVL.

This clonotype was counted many times. The chain has TRBV6-2 or TRBV6-3 and TRBJ2-7, with TRBD2 as a possible D gene (5 bases). CDR1 is MNHEY and CDR2 is SVGEGT in the germline V gene. The CDR3 covers 13 residues. Between the trimmed V and J ends, which lost 3 bases and 2 bases, there was a span of 8 bases. CDR3: CASSYLEAYEQYF. CDR3 sequence (DNA): TGTGCCAGCAGTTATCTGGAGGCCTACGAGCAGTACTTC.

This clonotype has more than one count but fewer than ten. CDR3 sequence: CASSLGGRYSNQPQHF. The CDR3 nucleotides read TGTGCCAGCAGCTTAGGCGGCAGATATAGCAATCAGCCCCAGCATTTT. The chain uses TRBV13 and TRBJ1-5; D is uncertain. The CDR3 extends over 16 amino acids. Germline V gives CDR1 PRHDT, CDR2 FYEKMQ (reference sequence). V shed 0 bases and J shed 0 bases, with 9 bases lying between them.

In its sample, this clonotype was seen many times. V and J are TRBV28 and TRBJ1-1, with D possibly matching TRBD1 (5 bases). This CDR3 has 15 residues. Germline V lookup: CDR1 MDHEN, CDR2 SYDVKM. V was shortened by 4 bases and J by 3 bases, with 15 bases between the two germline ends. As DNA, the CDR3 is TGTGCCAGCAGTTCCCCACAGGCCCAATACACTGAAGCTTTCTTT. It translates to CASSSPQAQYTEAFF.

The gene calls are TRBV11-2 and TRBJ1-2, with D hard to call. The CDR3 extends over 15 amino acids. V dropped 7 bases and J dropped 2 bases, with 17 bases sitting between them. Germline V gives CDR1 SGHAT, CDR2 FQNNGV. This CDR3 is CASNGLLLSNYGYTF. As DNA, the CDR3 is TGTGCCAGCAACGGACTATTGTTGTCGAACTATGGCTACACCTTC.

As for this clonotype: It may be a read error: a sequence one base away is much more abundant. The chain recombines TRBV6-1 with TRBJ1-5; possibly TRBD1 for D (6 bases). V lost 7 bases to trimming and J lost 4 bases, with 20 bases between them. The CDR3 is made up of 16 amino acids. Germline CDR1 and CDR2: MNHNS and SASEGT. The CDR3 is CASISMTGIANQPQHF. As DNA, the CDR3 is TGTGCCAGCATCTCCATGACAGGTATAGCGAATCAGCCCCAGCATTTT.

This clonotype was counted only a few times. The chain joins TRBV20-1 to TRBJ2-5; TRBD1 agrees at 8 bases. Germline CDR1 reads DFQATT; CDR2 reads SNEGSKA (reference sequence). V dropped 3 bases and J dropped 4; count of bases not matched to a gene: 7. This CDR3 has 14 residues. CDR3 bases: TGCAGTGCTAGTCTGGTGGGACAGGCAGAGACCCAGTACTTC. Translating it yields CSASLVGQAETQYF.

This clonotype was counted many times. The CDR3 loop is CASSLPTVGGEKLFF. The CDR3 DNA is TGTGCCAGCAGCTTGCCGACAGTTGGAGGGGAAAAACTGTTTTTT. The V call is TRBV3-1, the J call TRBJ1-4; a weak D match, TRBD1 (5 bases). The V end was cut by 5 bases, the J end by 8 bases, with 18 bases between. CDR1 and CDR2 (germline): LGHDT, YNNKEL (reference sequence). The CDR3 is 15 residues long.

This clonotype has just a few counts. The chain combines TRBV7-2 with TRBJ1-2; D is unclear. The CDR3 runs 14 residues. Per germline, CDR1 SGHTA and CDR2 FQGNSA. V dropped 5 bases and J dropped 4 bases, with 14 bases sitting between them. The CDR3 DNA sequence: TGTGCCAGCAGCCCCTCAGTTGGTCTCTATGGCTACACCTTC. It encodes CASSPSVGLYGYTF.

This clonotype was picked up a small number of times. The rearrangement uses TRBV5-6 and TRBJ2-1, with 9 bases lining up with TRBD2. This CDR3 has 16 amino acids. CDR1 and CDR2 (germline): SGHDT, YYEEEE. Trimming at V came to 2 bases and at J to 5 bases, leaving 8 bases not matched to a gene. This chain's CDR3 is CASSLVVTSGNNEQFF. The CDR3 region has the DNA TGTGCCAGCAGCTTAGTTGTGACTAGCGGAAACAATGAGCAGTTCTTC.

This clonotype has a count of ten or more. The chain has TRBV30 and TRBJ2-7; 12 nucleotides align to TRBD2. This CDR3 is built from 14 residues. The ends lost 4 bases at V and 6 bases at J; junction bases unmatched: 7. Germline V gene data show CDR1 as GTSNPN and CDR2 as SVGIG (reference sequence). The chain's CDR3 is CAWTLGLAGSEQYF. CDR3 DNA: TGTGCCTGGACCCTAGGACTAGCGGGAAGCGAGCAGTACTTC.

The chain links TRBV12-3 or TRBV12-4 to TRBJ1-2, with TRBD1 as a possible D gene (6 bases). The CDR3 extends over 13 amino acids. V lost 3 bases and J 10 bases, leaving 15 bases between the germline ends. In nucleotides, the CDR3 is TGTGCCAGCAGTTTCCGAGGGACAAGTGCCTACACCTTC. Translated, it gives CASSFRGTSAYTF.

This clonotype was recorded many times. In nucleotides, the CDR3 is TGTGCCAGCAGTCCTACAGGGTTAGGAAACACCATATATTTT. Its translation: CASSPTGLGNTIYF. The genes are TRBV12-3 or TRBV12-4 and TRBJ1-3; the D gene is possibly TRBD1 (6 bases). V was pared by 5 bases and J by 4 bases, with 12 bases between. The CDR3 runs to 14 residues.

The chain combines TRBV20-1 with TRBJ2-7; D assignment may be TRBD1 or TRBD2 (6 bases each). The CDR3 contains 15 residues. V was shortened by 1 base and J by 0 bases, with 13 bases between the two germline ends. The germline gives CDR1 DFQATT, CDR2 SNEGSKA (reference sequence). The CDR3 sequence is CSARGGGLSSYEQYF. The CDR3, as DNA: TGCAGTGCTAGAGGTGGGGGGCTGAGCTCCTACGAGCAGTACTTC.

This clonotype was observed many times. The chain links TRBV2 to TRBJ2-5; TRBD1 matches 8 bases. The CDR3 is 15 amino acids. Unmatched junction bases numbered 9, after V lost 7 bases and J lost 2 bases. Germline V gene sequence: CDR1 SNHLY, CDR2 FYNNEI. CDR3 coding DNA: TGTGCCAGCACCTTGGACAGGGCGGGTCAAGAGACCCAGTACTTC. Translation gives CASTLDRAGQETQYF.

This clonotype has more than one count but fewer than ten. The rearrangement links TRBV20-1 to TRBJ2-5; D unresolved. Looked up from germline, CDR1 is DFQATT and CDR2 is SNEGSKA (reference sequence). V lost 1 base to trimming and J lost 0 bases, with 3 bases between them. The CDR3 is made up of 12 amino acids. The CDR3 nucleotides read TGCAGTGCTAGAGGCCACCAAGAGACCCAGTACTTC. Its protein is CSARGHQETQYF.

This clonotype was found a few times. V is TRBV15 and J is TRBJ1-2, with 10 bases fitting TRBD1. V gave up 1 base and J gave up 5 bases; unmatched junction bases: 1. The germline CDR1 and CDR2 sequences are LNHNV and YYDKDF (reference sequence). The CDR3 consists of 14 residues. The CDR3 DNA follows: TGTGCCACCAGCAGAGGGGGACAGGGGTATGGCTACACCTTC. It specifies CATSRGGQGYGYTF.

This clonotype was seen many times. The chain carries TRBV20-1 and TRBJ2-3, with D maybe TRBD1 (6 bases). Germline lookup yields CDR1 DFQATT and CDR2 SNEGSKA (reference sequence). With 3 bases removed from V and 2 bases from J, the gap between germline ends came to 12 bases. The CDR3 has 14 residues. Here the CDR3 reads CSARGTGSTDTQYF. CDR3 nucleotides: TGCAGTGCTAGGGGAACAGGGTCCACAGATACGCAGTATTTT.

This clonotype was found a few times. The chain recombines TRBV10-3 with TRBJ2-4, with 11 positions matching TRBD1. The CDR3 runs 14 residues. V lost 4 bases and J lost 7; bases outside the gene matches: 3. Looked up from germline, CDR1 is ENHRY and CDR2 is SYGVKD. CDR3 bases: TGTGCCATCAGTGGGACAGGGGGCCTTAACATTCAGTACTTC. Its translation: CAISGTGGLNIQYF.